This T cell receptor (beta chain) was sequenced for a study of control samples from healthy donors and cancer patients. Germline assignment: CDR1 SGDLS and CDR2 YYNGEE. CDR3 length: 14 residues. Trimming cost V 0 bases and J 5 bases, with 9 bases left between them. Clones were sequenced by immunoSEQ multiplex PCR, and TCRdb holds only the in-frame ones, with some missing. The table has 110,000 to 150,000 clones, roughly nine tenths seen once. What was sequenced was blood. The source of this sequence is a man aged 30-40 years in good health. This rearrangement joins TRBV9 to TRBJ1-5, with D unclear. This CDR3 is CASSVGPVDQPQHF. The CDR3 DNA reads TGTGCCAGCAGCGTAGGGCCAGTTGATCAGCCCCAGCATTTT. The entire variable domain, with the rest obtained from reference TRBV9 and TRBJ1-5, is as follows: DSGVTQTPKHLITATGQRVTLRCSPRSGDLSVYWYQQSLDQGLQFLIQYYNGEERAKGNILERFSAQQFPDLHSELNLSSLELGDSALYFCASSVGPVDQPQHFGDGTRLSIL.